These T cell receptor beta chains were read from a single sample in a study of cytomegalovirus exposure and HLA in healthy donors. Repertoires were generated with immunoSEQ multiplex PCR, while TCRdb's copy carries only in-frame clones and drops some. The sample consists of approximately 130,000 clones, 82% of them appearing once. Sequencing used PBMCs. These receptors originate from a boy aged 2 to 10 in good health and CMV-seronegative. The CDR3 runs from the conserved cysteine through the conserved F or W. Each record gives: D gene, clone size, J gene, V gene, CDR3 length, CDR3 DNA, CDR3 protein. D genes are given only for firm matches. Clone size is not always given. Where it is, it says once, few, many or a class for expanded clones.

>TRBD1|-|TRBJ2-3|TRBV2|15
TGTGCCAGCTCCCGGGACAGGGGCGGCGCAGATACGCAGTATTTT
CASSRDRGGADTQYF
>TRBD2|-|TRBJ2-1|TRBV19|15
TGTGCCAGTAGTCTGGGACTAGCGGAGGAATATGAGCAGTTCTTC
CASSLGLAEEYEQFF
>-|-|TRBJ1-2|TRBV4-3|15
TGCGCCAGCAGCCCACGCGGGTTAGCCCTCTATGGCTACACCTTC
CASSPRGLALYGYTF
>-|-|TRBJ2-1|TRBV5-4|15
TGTGCCAGCAGCTTGGACCTGAGCTCCTACAATGAGCAGTTCTTC
CASSLDLSSYNEQFF
>TRBD1|-|TRBJ2-7|TRBV18|15
TGTGCCAGCTACTCCTCCGGGACAGGGTTGGACGAGCAGTACTTC
CASYSSGTGLDEQYF
>-|-|TRBJ2-3|TRBV13|14
TGTGCCAGCAGCCTATCTGTCAGCACAGATACGCAGTATTTT
CASSLSVSTDTQYF
>-|-|TRBJ2-4|TRBV19|17
TGTGCCAGTAGTCCGTCACTACTGAGGCTAGCCAAAAACATTCAGTACTTC
CASSPSLLRLAKNIQYF
>-|few|TRBJ1-3|TRBV4-2|16
TGTGCCAGCAGCCCAACCATGCCGGTCTCTGGAAACACCATATATTTT
CASSPTMPVSGNTIYF
>-|-|TRBJ2-2|TRBV10-1|15
TGCGCCAGCAGTGAAGGGAGTAGAGAGACCGGGGAGCTGTTTTTT
CASSEGSRETGELFF
>-|once|TRBJ1-1|TRBV5-6|14
TGTGCCAGCAGCTTGGCGGGGGTTAGCACTGAAGCTTTCTTT
CASSLAGVSTEAFF
>-|once|TRBJ1-2|TRBV5-5|14
TGTGCCAGCAGCCCTACAGGACAGAACTATGGCTACACCTTC
CASSPTGQNYGYTF
>-|-|TRBJ1-1|TRBV12-5|15
TGTGCTAGTGGTTTTTCGCTGACGGGGTTGTCTGAAGCTTTCTTT
CASGFSLTGLSEAFF
>TRBD1|-|TRBJ2-7|TRBV2|13
TGTGCCAGCCTACAGGGGTTCTCCTACGAGCAGTACTTC
CASLQGFSYEQYF
>-|once|TRBJ2-4|TRBV20-1|9
TGCAGTGCTACTAACATTCAGTACTTC
CSATNIQYF
>-|-|TRBJ1-6|TRBV2|14
TGTGCCAGCAAGACACCCCGGGAGAATTCACCCCTCCACTTT
CASKTPRENSPLHF
>TRBD1|few|TRBJ1-2|TRBV27|13
TGTGCCAGCAGTCTAGGGACAGCCTATGGCTACACCTTC
CASSLGTAYGYTF
>TRBD1|-|TRBJ2-5|TRBV7-6|12
TGTGCCAGCAGCAACAGGGGTGAGACCCAGTACTTC
CASSNRGETQYF
>-|-|TRBJ2-5|TRBV30|11
TGTGCCTGGAGCTCCGGGGAGACCCAGTACTTC
CAWSSGETQYF
>TRBD2|-|TRBJ2-1|TRBV15|14
TGTGCCACCTCCGCCGGGACTAGCATCTATGAGCAGTTCTTC
CATSAGTSIYEQFF
>-|few|TRBJ2-3|TRBV15|14
TGTGCCACCAGCAGAGTCGGCGGGACAGATACGCAGTATTTT
CATSRVGGTDTQYF